This is a list of T cell receptor beta chains from one sample in a study of read filtering for tumor transcriptome and immune sequencing. TCRdb re-analysed the reads in MiXCR, keeping a single row per CDR3 protein. The sample records about 15,000 distinct CDR3 sequences, roughly 21% being singletons. The sample taken for sequencing was a population of CD138-negative cells sorted from bone marrow. The receptors originated from a donor aged 40 or over with multiple myeloma. Both conserved end residues are part of each CDR3.

v_call cdr3_aa
TRBV5-1 CASSDDRQETQYF
TRBV7-9 CASSPSDRDNEQFF
TRBV7-3 CASSLFPGLASDTRYF
TRBV5-1 CASSSGLAATSTDTQYF
TRBV29-1 CSVEVSGDGPGNTIYF
TRBV5-1 CASSLAPDSYNEQFF
TRBV5-1 CASSPQPTSGRAGF
TRBV28 CASSSNTEAFF
TRBV3-1 CASSPRGGYEQYF
TRBV9 CASSVLEAGELFF
TRBV5-6 CAISIGFQEIQYF
TRBV7-6 CASSLEELHLNTEAFF
TRBV29-1 CSVSQANYGYTF
TRBV5-1 CASSLAPGLTETQYF
TRBV6-1 CASRRELLGTEAFF
TRBV7-8 CASARGWDQPQHF
TRBV7-9 CASRPGPGDGGKADTQYF
TRBV29-1 CSVRLDTYEQYF
TRBV7-9 CASSSNPVLAGAFNEQFF
TRBV5-1 CASSPDGSDYEQYF
TRBV30 CAWSSGRGDTQYF
TRBV6-1 CASTKAGTGSGANVLTF
TRBV7-3 CASSPGLSLDTQYF
TRBV11-2 CASRGVGNTGELFF
TRBV4-1 CASSQVSVPREQYF
TRBV5-1 CASSLIGDQPQHF